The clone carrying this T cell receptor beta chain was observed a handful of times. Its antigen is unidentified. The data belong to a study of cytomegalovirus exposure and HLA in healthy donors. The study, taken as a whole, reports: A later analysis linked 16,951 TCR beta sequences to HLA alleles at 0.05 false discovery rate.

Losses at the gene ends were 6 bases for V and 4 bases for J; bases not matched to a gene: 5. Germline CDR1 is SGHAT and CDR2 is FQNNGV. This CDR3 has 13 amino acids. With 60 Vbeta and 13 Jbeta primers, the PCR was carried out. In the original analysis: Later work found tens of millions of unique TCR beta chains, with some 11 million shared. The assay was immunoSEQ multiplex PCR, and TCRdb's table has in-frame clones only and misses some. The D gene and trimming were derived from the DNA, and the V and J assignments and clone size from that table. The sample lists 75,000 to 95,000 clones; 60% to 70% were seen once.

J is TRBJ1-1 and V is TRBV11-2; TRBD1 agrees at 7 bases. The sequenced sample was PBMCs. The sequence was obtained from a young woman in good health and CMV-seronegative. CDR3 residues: CASRRGHGTEAFF. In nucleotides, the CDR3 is TGTGCCAGCAGAAGGGGGCACGGCACTGAAGCTTTCTTT.